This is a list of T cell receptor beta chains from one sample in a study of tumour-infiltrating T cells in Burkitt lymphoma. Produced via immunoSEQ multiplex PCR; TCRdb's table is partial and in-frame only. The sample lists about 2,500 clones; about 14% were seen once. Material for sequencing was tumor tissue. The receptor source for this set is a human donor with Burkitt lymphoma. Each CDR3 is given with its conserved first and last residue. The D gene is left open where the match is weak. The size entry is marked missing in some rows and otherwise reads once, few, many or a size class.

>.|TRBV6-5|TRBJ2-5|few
TGTGCCACCTCGTGGGGGCACCAAGAGACCCAGTACTTC
CATSWGHQETQYF
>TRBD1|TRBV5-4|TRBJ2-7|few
TGTGCCAGCAGCCAAGACAGGGGGCAAGGAGAGCAGTACTTC
CASSQDRGQGEQYF
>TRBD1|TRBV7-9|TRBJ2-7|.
TGTGCCAGTAGGGGACAGCTCTACGAGCAGTACTTC
CASRGQLYEQYF
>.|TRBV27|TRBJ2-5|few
TGTGCCAGCAGTCCCGCAACTCCCAACGTCGCCCAGTACTTC
CASSPATPNVAQYF
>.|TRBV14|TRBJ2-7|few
TGTGCCAGCAGCCAATGGGCTCAGGGCCCTAGCTCCTACGAGCAGTACTTC
CASSQWAQGPSSYEQYF
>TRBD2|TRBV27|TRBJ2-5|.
TGTGCCAGCAGTTTATATCCCGCGGGGGGGCGCGAGACCCAGTACTTC
CASSLYPAGGRETQYF
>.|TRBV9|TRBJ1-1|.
TGTGCCAGCAGCGGCCGAGGGCCCATGAACACTGAAGCTTTCTTT
CASSGRGPMNTEAFF
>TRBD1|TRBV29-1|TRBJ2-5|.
TGCAGCGTTGAAACCTACCGGGACAGGGGGGAAGATACCCAGTACTTC
CSVETYRDRGEDTQYF
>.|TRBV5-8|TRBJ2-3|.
TGTGCCAGCAGCTTAGGAGGGGATACGCAGTATTTT
CASSLGGDTQYF
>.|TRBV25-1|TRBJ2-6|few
TGTGCCAGCACCAGCTCTGGGGCCAACGTCCTGACTTTC
CASTSSGANVLTF
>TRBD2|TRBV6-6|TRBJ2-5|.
TGTGCCAGCAGCCAACTAGCGGGGGGGTTAGAGACCCAGTACTTC
CASSQLAGGLETQYF
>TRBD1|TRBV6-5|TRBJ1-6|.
TGTGCCAGCAGTTACCGGACAGGTCTCTATAATTCACCCCTCCACTTT
CASSYRTGLYNSPLHF
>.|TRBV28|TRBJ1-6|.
TGTGCCAGCAGCTTCCTGAGACCGGTTTCACCCCTCCACTTT
CASSFLRPVSPLHF
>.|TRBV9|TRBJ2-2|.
TGTGCCAGCAGCGGTCACAACACCGGGGAGCTGTTTTTT
CASSGHNTGELFF
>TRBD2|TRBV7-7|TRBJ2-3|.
TGTGCTAGCAGCCGGGGGGAATCAGATACGCAGTATTTT
CASSRGESDTQYF
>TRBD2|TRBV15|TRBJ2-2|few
TGTGCCGCCTCGGGGGGGGCGAACACCGGGGAGCTGTTTTTT
CAASGGANTGELFF
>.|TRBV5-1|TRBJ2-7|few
TGCGCCAGCAGCTTGGACGGAAACGAGCAGTACTTC
CASSLDGNEQYF
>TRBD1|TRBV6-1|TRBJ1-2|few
TGTGCCAGCAGCGAGACAGGGCACTATGGCTACACCTTC
CASSETGHYGYTF
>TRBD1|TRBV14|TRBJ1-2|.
TGTGCCAGCAGCCAAGGACAGGGTGGCTACACCTTC
CASSQGQGGYTF
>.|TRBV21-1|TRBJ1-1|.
TGTGCCAGCAGCACCGTGGGGGGGTCGAGCACTGAAGCTTTCTTT
CASSTVGGSSTEAFF
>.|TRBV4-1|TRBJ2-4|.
TGCGCCAGCAGCCGCCTTCCCGGCAAAAACATTCAGTACTTC
CASSRLPGKNIQYF
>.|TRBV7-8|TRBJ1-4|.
TGTGCCAGCAGCCCCCACGGAACTAATGAAAAACTGTTTTTT
CASSPHGTNEKLFF
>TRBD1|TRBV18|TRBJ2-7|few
TGTGCCAGCTCACCGAGCACAGGGGGCTACGAGCAGTACTTC
CASSPSTGGYEQYF
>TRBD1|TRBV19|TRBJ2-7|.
TGTGCCAGTAGTTCCCGGACAGGGTACGAGCAGTACTTC
CASSSRTGYEQYF
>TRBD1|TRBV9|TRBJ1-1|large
TGTGCCAGCAGCCCACGGACAGGGGGAAACACTGAAGCTTTCTTT
CASSPRTGGNTEAFF
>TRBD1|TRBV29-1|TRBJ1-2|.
TGCAGCGTTGAAGAACAGGGGGAGGATGGCTACACCTTC
CSVEEQGEDGYTF
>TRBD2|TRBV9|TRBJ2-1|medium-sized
TGTGCCAGCAGCGCCCCGGGACTAGCCTATGAGCAGTTCTTC
CASSAPGLAYEQFF
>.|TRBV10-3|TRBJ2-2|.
TGTGCCATCACTGACCCGAACACCGGGGAGCTGTTTTTT
CAITDPNTGELFF
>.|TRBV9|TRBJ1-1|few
TGTGCCAGCAGCGCATCAGGGACGAACACTGAAGCTTTCTTT
CASSASGTNTEAFF
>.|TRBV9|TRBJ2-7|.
TGTGCCAGCAGCGTAGGAGAGGACCCGGGCTACGAGCAGTACTTC
CASSVGEDPGYEQYF
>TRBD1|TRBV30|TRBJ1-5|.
TGTGCCTGGACATCTGACAGGGACCAGCCCCAGCATTTT
CAWTSDRDQPQHF
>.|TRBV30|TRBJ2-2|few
TGTGCCGGAGACTTACCGGGGCCAAACACCGGGGAGCTGTTTTTT
CAGDLPGPNTGELFF
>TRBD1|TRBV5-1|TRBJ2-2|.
TGCGCCAGCAGCTTGGGGCCGACAGGGCCGAACACTGGGGAGCTGTTTTTT
CASSLGPTGPNTGELFF
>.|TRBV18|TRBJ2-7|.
TGTGCCAGCTCACTCGCCTCATCCTACGAGCAGTACTTC
CASSLASSYEQYF
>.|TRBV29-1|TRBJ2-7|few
TGCAGCGTTGAAGAACAGGGCGTAAGAAACGAGCAGTACTTC
CSVEEQGVRNEQYF
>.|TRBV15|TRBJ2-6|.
TGTACCACCCACTTCGGGCAAGAAGATTCTGGGGCCAACGTCCTGACTTTC
CTTHFGQEDSGANVLTF
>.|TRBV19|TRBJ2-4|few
TGTGCCAGTAGTAGCGTAAACATTCAGTACTTC
CASSSVNIQYF
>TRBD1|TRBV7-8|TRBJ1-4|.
TGTGCCAGCAGCTTAGGTTCAGGGGGCGTTTATGAAAAACTGTTTTTT
CASSLGSGGVYEKLFF
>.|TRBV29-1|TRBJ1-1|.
TGCAGCGTTGGCAAGGGGAACACTGAAGCTTTCTTT
CSVGKGNTEAFF
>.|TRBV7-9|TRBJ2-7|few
TGTGCCACCCAGACCCGGGACTCCCCCCTATGGCAGTACTTC
CATQTRDSPLWQYF
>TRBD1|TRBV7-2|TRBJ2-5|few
TGTGCCAGCAGCCCAGGGACAGGGTTGGGGACCCAGTACTTC
CASSPGTGLGTQYF